These 24 T cell receptor beta chains came from one sample sequenced in a study of cytomegalovirus exposure and HLA in healthy donors. It was with 60 Vbeta and 13 Jbeta primers that the PCR ran. Assay used: immunoSEQ multiplex PCR; TCRdb lists only in-frame clones, some missing. The sample lists 110,000 to 150,000 clones, over 8% occurring once. Specimen: PBMCs. These receptors all come from a male donor in good health and CMV-seronegative.

This chain links TRBV29-1 with TRBJ2-1, with 10 bases lining up with TRBD2. Trimming took 6 bases from V and 6 from J; bases not matched to a gene: 5. This CDR3 is 13 amino acids long. CDR1 is SQVTM, CDR2 ANQGSEA, per germline. CDR3 nucleotides: TGCAGCGTCCAAGCGGGAGGGGTCAATGAGCAGTTCTTC. This sequence encodes CSVQAGGVNEQFF.

This clone occurred a few times. The rearrangement links TRBV27 to TRBJ1-4; 7 positions agree with TRBD1. This CDR3 has 14 residues. V was clipped by 6 bases and J by 2 bases; unmatched bases: 3. Germline assignment: CDR1 MNHEY and CDR2 SMNVEV (reference sequence). CDR3 coding DNA: TGTGCCAGCAGACAGGGGTGGACTAATGAAAAACTGTTTTTT. Residues: CASRQGWTNEKLFF.

The CDR3 spells CASSQGARANVLTF. The CDR3 coding sequence is TGTGCCAGCAGCCAGGGGGCGAGGGCCAACGTCCTGACTTTC. The V call is TRBV28, the J call TRBJ2-6; 8 positions match TRBD1. The CDR3 is made up of 14 amino acids. The germline V gene encodes CDR1 MDHEN and CDR2 SYDVKM. The trim removed 6 bases at V and 5 bases at J, leaving 3 bases unmatched.

The chain employs TRBV7-8 and TRBJ1-1; 7 bases are shared with TRBD1. V shed 5 bases and J 2 bases; nucleotides not matched to a gene: 5. The CDR3 has 14 residues. Looked up from germline, CDR1 is SGHVS and CDR2 is FQNEAQ. The CDR3 DNA reads as TGTGCCAGCAGCCTGGGACAGAGCAACACTGAAGCTTTCTTT. It is translated as CASSLGQSNTEAFF.

A remark on this clone: This CDR3 is also generated by other DNA sequences in the sample. V and J are TRBV9 and TRBJ1-1; 8 bases match TRBD1. V was pared by 0 bases and J by 4 bases, with 2 bases of the junction left unmatched. This CDR3 comprises 14 residues. Germline V gene sequence: CDR1 SGDLS, CDR2 YYNGEE. CDR3 DNA: TGTGCCAGCAGCGTAGGAACAGGGGGCACTGAAGCTTTCTTT. It translates to CASSVGTGGTEAFF.

The genes are TRBV28 and TRBJ1-5; D call uncertain. The CDR3 runs to 18 residues. The V gene's germline CDR1 is MDHEN and CDR2 SYDVKM. Trimming cost V 5 bases and J 0 bases, with 20 bases left between them. CDR3 sequence reads: CASSTKNPDHYSNQPQHF. The CDR3 DNA is TGTGCCAGCAGTACCAAAAATCCCGACCACTATAGCAATCAGCCCCAGCATTTT. The full variable domain, rest sourced from reference TRBV28 and TRBJ1-5, is DVKVTQSSRYLVKRTGEKVFLECVQDMDHENMFWYRQDPGLGLRLIYFSYDVKMKEKGDIPEGYSVSREKKERFSLILESASTNQTSMYLCASSTKNPDHYSNQPQHFGDGTRLSIL.

The gene calls are TRBV9 and TRBJ2-7; 11 nucleotides match TRBD1. The V gene end was trimmed by 3 bases and the J gene end by 5 bases; junction bases not matched to a gene: 4. Germline V gene lookup returns CDR1 SGDLS and CDR2 YYNGEE. This CDR3 has 14 residues. CDR3 in DNA: TGTGCCAGCAGCGAGGACAGGGGGCAGGACGAGCAGTACTTC. Residues: CASSEDRGQDEQYF.

This clone was counted only a few times. The rearrangement joins TRBV6-5 to TRBJ2-7; 10 positions agree with TRBD1. The germline gives CDR1 MNHEY, CDR2 SVGAGI. The CDR3 runs 13 residues. The J segment lost 6 bases and the V segment lost 3 bases, leaving 2 bases of the junction unmatched. CDR3 protein: CASSYRDRGEQYF. The CDR3 DNA reads TGTGCCAGCAGTTATCGGGACAGGGGCGAGCAGTACTTC.

This clone occurred a few times. Different DNA sequences within this sample yield the same CDR3. This chain links TRBV27 with TRBJ1-2, with 8 bases aligning to TRBD1. With 4 bases clipped from V and 2 bases from J, the junction kept 6 bases outside the gene matches. There are 15 residues in the CDR3. CDR1 and CDR2 (germline): MNHEY, SMNVEV (reference sequence). DNA for the CDR3: TGTGCCAGCAGTTCCCCGGGACAGGCAAACTATGGCTACACCTTC. It codes for CASSSPGQANYGYTF.

This clone was found a few times. V is TRBV5-5 and J is TRBJ1-2; 10 nucleotides agree with TRBD1. CDR1 and CDR2 (germline): SGHKS, YYEKEE (reference sequence). Losses at the gene ends were 4 bases for V and 5 bases for J; bases not matched to a gene: 5. There are 14 residues in the CDR3. CDR3 sequence: CASSPGTGEYGYTF. Written as DNA, the CDR3 is TGTGCCAGCAGCCCTGGGACAGGGGAGTATGGCTACACCTTC.

This rearrangement joins TRBV29-1 to TRBJ2-1, with D perhaps matching TRBD2 (6 bases). The germline gives CDR1 SQVTM, CDR2 ANQGSEA. The CDR3 runs to 13 residues. Trimming took off 4 bases at V and 1 base at J, with 8 bases between the two ends. CDR3 in amino acids: CSVGLESYNEQFF. As DNA, the CDR3 is TGCAGCGTTGGACTAGAGTCCTACAATGAGCAGTTCTTC.

This clone was detected a few times. The chain recombines TRBV28 with TRBJ1-2; possibly TRBD1 for D (5 bases). The CDR3 extends over 12 amino acids. Trimming cost V 5 bases and J 8 bases, with 12 bases left between them. CDR1 is MDHEN and CDR2 is SYDVKM in the germline V gene. The CDR3 loop is CASSAFNRGYTF. The CDR3 nucleotides are TGTGCCAGCAGTGCCTTTAACAGGGGCTACACCTTC.

The gene calls are TRBV6-1 and TRBJ2-3, with 9 bases lining up with TRBD1. J was trimmed by 6 bases and V by 4 bases; bases with no gene match: 8. Per the germline V gene, CDR1 is MNHNS and CDR2 is SASEGT. The CDR3 is 15 residues long. CDR3 nucleotides: TGTGCCAGCAGTGGTGAGACAGGGGGGGCGGATACGCAGTATTTT. Its protein product is CASSGETGGADTQYF.

The chain links TRBV9 to TRBJ2-7; a possible D gene is TRBD2 (5 bases). The ends were cut back, 2 bases at V and 0 bases at J, with 6 bases in the middle. The CDR3 extends over 13 amino acids. Germline V gene lookup returns CDR1 SGDLS and CDR2 YYNGEE. The CDR3 reads CASSVGSSYEQYF. In DNA, the CDR3 is TGTGCCAGCAGCGTTGGGAGCTCCTACGAGCAGTACTTC.

This chain connects TRBV11-2 to TRBJ1-1; a weak D match, TRBD1 (6 bases). The germline gives CDR1 SGHAT, CDR2 FQNNGV. Trimming stripped 1 base from V and 8 bases from J, with 8 bases between. The CDR3 contains 12 residues. CDR3 loop: CASSLGGLEAFF. The CDR3 nucleotides are TGTGCCAGCAGCTTAGGGGGGCTGGAAGCTTTCTTT.

This clone was found a few times. The rearrangement uses TRBV28 and TRBJ1-1; 10 bases are a match to TRBD1. The CDR3 consists of 16 residues. Germline V gene data show CDR1 as MDHEN and CDR2 as SYDVKM. V was clipped by 3 bases and J by 0 bases; unmatched bases: 4. The CDR3 is CASSFGQGEMNTEAFF. The CDR3, as DNA: TGTGCCAGCAGTTTTGGACAGGGGGAAATGAACACTGAAGCTTTCTTT.

The chain links TRBV2 to TRBJ2-3, with 12 bases that match TRBD2. V dropped 6 bases and J dropped 2; count of bases not matched to a gene: 9. CDR3 size: 17 residues. Germline loops: CDR1 SNHLY, CDR2 FYNNEI. CDR3 sequence: CASSALAGGPITDTQYF. CDR3 DNA sequence: TGTGCCAGCAGCGCTCTAGCGGGAGGGCCCATCACAGATACGCAGTATTTT.

This clone occurred a few times. For the CDR3, the DNA is TGTGCCAGCGGAAGTGGGACAGGGGATCAGCCCCAGCATTTT. It specifies CASGSGTGDQPQHF. This chain links TRBV6-5 with TRBJ1-5, with TRBD1 matching over 10 bases. In germline, CDR1 is MNHEY, CDR2 SVGAGI. This CDR3 has 14 residues. V dropped 8 bases and J dropped 5; count of bases not matched to a gene: 6.

The V call is TRBV27, the J call TRBJ2-7, with 8 bases lining up with TRBD1. This CDR3 comprises 17 residues. Trimming cost V 6 bases and J 4 bases; bases outside gene matches: 17. Germline CDR1 and CDR2: MNHEY and SMNVEV (reference sequence). CDR3 sequence: CASSAPVGGRGQYEQYF. CDR3 coding DNA: TGTGCCAGCAGCGCCCCAGTAGGAGGCAGGGGGCAGTACGAGCAGTACTTC.

This chain connects TRBV27 to TRBJ2-5; TRBD2 matches at 11 bases. The CDR3 runs to 14 residues. CDR1 MNHEY and CDR2 SMNVEV come from the germline V gene (reference sequence). V shed 6 bases and J 2 bases; nucleotides not matched to a gene: 2. Here the CDR3 reads CASRASGGQETQYF. For the CDR3, the DNA is TGTGCCAGCAGGGCTAGCGGGGGGCAAGAGACCCAGTACTTC.

The gene calls are TRBV7-2 and TRBJ2-3; TRBD2 agrees at 9 bases. Looked up from germline, CDR1 is SGHTA and CDR2 is FQGNSA. The junction had 8 bases not matched to a gene; V was cut back by 1 base and J by 6 bases. This CDR3 region has 16 residues. CDR3 loop: CASSLEWLAGWDTQYF. The CDR3 DNA follows: TGTGCCAGCAGCTTAGAATGGCTAGCGGGATGGGATACGCAGTATTTT.

This clone has a handful of counts. V gene TRBV4-1 combines with J gene TRBJ2-2; 9 positions agree with TRBD1. The CDR3 totals 21 residues. With V trimmed by 0 bases and J by 0 bases, 14 bases remained unmatched. Germline CDR1 and CDR2: MGHRA and YSYEKL. The CDR3 DNA sequence: TGCGCCAGCAGCCAAGATCGCCGGGACAGGGTGTCGGTGACGAACACCGGGGAGCTGTTTTTT. It yields the protein CASSQDRRDRVSVTNTGELFF.

The chain is built from TRBV10-2 and TRBJ2-5; TRBD2 agrees at 8 bases. The CDR3 extends over 16 amino acids. Germline CDR1 WSHSY, CDR2 SAAADI. Unmatched junction bases numbered 6, after V lost 2 bases and J lost 1 base. The CDR3 here is CASSEISGATQETQYF. The DNA for the CDR3 is TGCGCCAGCAGTGAGATTAGCGGGGCAACCCAAGAGACCCAGTACTTC.

The chain's CDR3 is CASDPDRGDEAFF. CDR3 in DNA: TGTGCCAGCGACCCCGACAGGGGCGATGAAGCTTTCTTT. This chain uses TRBV28 with TRBJ1-1; 8 nucleotides line up with TRBD1. With V trimmed by 8 bases and J by 7 bases, 9 bases remained unmatched. CDR1 and CDR2 (germline): MDHEN, SYDVKM. The CDR3 covers 13 residues.